The entry below describes one TCR beta chain. The antigen remains unidentified. The data stem from a study of CD8 T cells in ankylosing spondylitis. Study results and caveats: There were earlier reports of some motif variants in reactive arthritis synovial fluid and blood. There was a TCR beta motif, made of eight highly homologous variants, that appeared characteristic of ankylosing spondylitis blood. Matched ankylosing spondylitis synovial fluid reportedly showed significant enrichment of disease-linked clones. The authors found the disease-linked clones to be CD8+ and relatively rare in peripheral blood.

The CDR3 covers 14 residues. The germline V gene has CDR1 SGHTA and CDR2 FQGNSA. V lost 5 bases and J lost 11, with 20 bases in between. 5'-RACE, quantitative and with molecular barcodes, yielded the TCR beta libraries. Each CDR3 protein is one row after TCRdb ran MiXCR on the 5' RACE reads. Among about 540,000 distinct CDR3 sequences listed, over 9.5% were seen once. Source material: blood, either unsorted or a sorted T cell fraction (not recorded which). The V call is TRBV7-2, the J call TRBJ2-3; D gene ambiguous. The clonotype originates from a male donor with ankylosing spondylitis. The CDR3 loop is CASSGFGSSIEQYF. The CDR3, as DNA: TGTGCCAGCAGCGGGTTTGGATCTAGTATCGAGCAGTATTTT.